This T cell receptor beta chain was found in a study of blood T cells in healthy people across ages. Study in general: Researchers report that template switching captured about one barcoded beta molecule per two T cells. The study's findings and limits: The recorded TCR beta diversity per million T cells decreased in a roughly linear manner with age.

Peripheral blood from each donor was collected in a volume of about 10 milliliters. Primed by a sample-barcoded 5' primer and a J-beta primer mix, a second PCR proceeded for about 7 to 12 cycles. TCRdb fed the 5' RACE reads into MiXCR, producing one record per CDR3 protein. The repertoire holds nearly 800,000 distinct CDR3 sequences, with around a quarter as singletons. As to this clonotype: No antigen is known for it.

This CDR3 has 16 amino acids. The V gene's germline CDR1 is PRHDT and CDR2 FYEKMQ (reference sequence). Trimming took 3 bases from V and 1 from J, leaving 15 bases between them. The same data also contributed to another study, on T cells of mothers and their children. This second report adds: Over five children and their three healthy Caucasian mothers were the donors.

Material: blood. This sequence originates from a boy between 10 and 17 years old in good health. The chain carries TRBV13 and TRBJ1-1; unclear D gene. In nucleotides, the CDR3 is TGTGCCAGCAGCTTCCGGGCTCCCAAGGGGAACACTGAAGCTTTCTTT. It specifies CASSFRAPKGNTEAFF.